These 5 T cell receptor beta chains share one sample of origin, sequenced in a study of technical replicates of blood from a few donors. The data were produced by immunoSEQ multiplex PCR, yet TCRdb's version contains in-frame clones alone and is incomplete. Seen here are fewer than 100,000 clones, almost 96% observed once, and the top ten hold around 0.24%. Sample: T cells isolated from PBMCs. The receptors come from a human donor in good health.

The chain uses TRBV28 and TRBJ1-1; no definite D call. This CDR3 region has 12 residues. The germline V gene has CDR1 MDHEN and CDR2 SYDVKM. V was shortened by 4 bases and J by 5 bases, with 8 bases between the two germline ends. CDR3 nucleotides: TGTGCCAGCAGTTCGGCAGCGACTGAAGCTTTCTTT. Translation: CASSSAATEAFF.

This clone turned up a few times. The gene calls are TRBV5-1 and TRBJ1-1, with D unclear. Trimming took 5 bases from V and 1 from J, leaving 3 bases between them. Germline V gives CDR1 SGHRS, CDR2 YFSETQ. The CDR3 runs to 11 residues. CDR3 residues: CASRRNTEAFF. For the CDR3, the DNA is TGCGCCAGCAGGAGGAACACTGAAGCTTTCTTT.

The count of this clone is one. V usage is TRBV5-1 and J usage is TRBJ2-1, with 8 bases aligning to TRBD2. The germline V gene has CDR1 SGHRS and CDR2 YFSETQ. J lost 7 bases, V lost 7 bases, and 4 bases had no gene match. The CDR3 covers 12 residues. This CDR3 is CASGGGRNEQFF. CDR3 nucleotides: TGCGCCAGCGGCGGGGGGAGGAATGAGCAGTTCTTC.

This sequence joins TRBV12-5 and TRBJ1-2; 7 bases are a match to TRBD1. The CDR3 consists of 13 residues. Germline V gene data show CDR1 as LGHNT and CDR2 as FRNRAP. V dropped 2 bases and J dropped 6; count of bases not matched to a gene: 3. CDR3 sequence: CASGLPGTDGYTF. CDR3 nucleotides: TGTGCTAGTGGTTTGCCCGGGACAGATGGCTACACCTTC.

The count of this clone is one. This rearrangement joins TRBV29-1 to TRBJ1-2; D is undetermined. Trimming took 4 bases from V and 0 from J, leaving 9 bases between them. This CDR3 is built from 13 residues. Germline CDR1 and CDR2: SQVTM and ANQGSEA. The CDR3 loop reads CSVVDKTNYGYTF. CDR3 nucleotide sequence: TGCAGCGTTGTTGACAAAACTAACTATGGCTACACCTTC.